Below, one T cell receptor beta chain is given with its context. The data belong to a study of blood T cell repertoires in COVID-19. Study-level background: In each case, the material was cDNA or gDNA derived from T cells, B-cell-depleted T cells, or PBMCs.

The CDR3 is 17 residues long. The germline CDR1 and CDR2 sequences are SGHTA and FQGTGA. The V end lost 6 bases, the J end lost 0 bases, and 20 bases lay between the germline ends. Per the original data handling: It was from reference gene primer amplification that nucleated cell counts were estimated. The assay was immunoSEQ multiplex PCR, and TCRdb's table has in-frame clones only and misses some. The DNA gave D and trimming, while V, J and clone size come from that table. The sample consists of hundreds of thousands of clones, around 88% of them appearing once. The rearrangement joins TRBV7-3 to TRBJ1-1; perhaps TRBD1 as D (5 bases). The TCR originated in a woman aged 45-65 years with COVID-19, enrolled during active disease. Sample: peripheral blood. The CDR3 protein is CASSPHVGGLMNTEAFF. Here the CDR3 DNA reads TGTGCCAGCAGTCCTCATGTGGGGGGACTGATGAACACTGAAGCTTTCTTT. Filled out from reference TRBV7-3 and TRBJ1-1, the complete variable domain reads GAGVSQTPSNKVTEKGKYVELRCDPISGHTALYWYRQSLGQGPEFLIYFQGTGAADDSGLPNDRFFAVRPEGSVSTLKIQRTERGDSAVYLCASSPHVGGLMNTEAFFGQGTRLTVV.